The 16 T cell receptor beta chains below were found in one sample sequenced in a study of shared clonotypes between healthy human individuals. TCRdb's table, derived via immunoSEQ multiplex PCR, lists solely in-frame clones and lacks some. The top ten hold approximately 0.38% of the sample, which has more than 1,200,000 clones, 97% to 99% seen once. Sequencing was done on a sample of naive CD4+ T cells sorted from blood. Subset indicated: CD45RA+ positively selected. The receptors shown here come from a man under 40 in good health.

The chain combines TRBV2 with TRBJ2-7; D gene ambiguous. The CDR3 runs 15 residues. Per germline, CDR1 SNHLY and CDR2 FYNNEI. V lost 4 bases, J lost 6 bases, and 19 bases lay in between. The CDR3 sequence is CASSGPLIVTGEQYF. The CDR3, as DNA: TGTGCCAGCAGTGGCCCTCTTATAGTAACGGGCGAGCAGTACTTC.

The chain combines TRBV27 with TRBJ2-2; D may correspond to TRBD1 or TRBD2 (5 bases each). V was pared by 6 bases and J by 3 bases, with 14 bases between. In germline, CDR1 is MNHEY, CDR2 SMNVEV (reference sequence). The CDR3 contains 15 residues. CDR3: CASRKEGLDTGELFF. The CDR3 DNA is TGTGCCAGCAGGAAAGAGGGGTTAGACACCGGGGAGCTGTTTTTT.

The chain combines TRBV29-1 with TRBJ2-1, with 9 positions matching TRBD2. This CDR3 contains 12 residues. The V gene end was trimmed by 7 bases and the J gene end by 4 bases; junction bases not matched to a gene: 2. Germline assignment: CDR1 SQVTM and CDR2 ANQGSEA. Here the CDR3 reads CSGGRAYNEQFF. CDR3 bases: TGCAGCGGCGGGAGGGCTTACAATGAGCAGTTCTTC.

On this clone itself: Distinct nucleotide sequences in the sample also encode this CDR3. The chain links TRBV20-1 to TRBJ2-7, with 7 positions matching TRBD2. The CDR3 length is 11 residues. The germline V gene has CDR1 DFQATT and CDR2 SNEGSKA (reference sequence). Germline trimming cut 6 bases from V and 3 bases from J; bases unmatched to any gene: 2. CDR3 DNA: TGCAGTGCCGGGACTAACTACGAGCAGTACTTC. Translated, it gives CSAGTNYEQYF.

The V and J genes are TRBV27 and TRBJ2-7, with a tentative D call TRBD2 (6 bases). Germline V gene lookup returns CDR1 MNHEY and CDR2 SMNVEV (reference sequence). V lost 5 bases, J lost 9 bases, and 29 bases lay in between. The CDR3 extends over 17 amino acids. The CDR3 loop is CASSTTTRGPVGFWQYF. In DNA form, the CDR3 reads TGTGCCAGCAGTACTACGACTAGAGGGCCTGTTGGTTTTTGGCAGTACTTC.

Comment on this clone: The junction differs from germline at one of its ends, possibly a read error. The chain carries TRBV5-5 and TRBJ2-3; 8 bases map to TRBD1. Looked up from germline, CDR1 is SGHKS and CDR2 is YYEKEE (reference sequence). The CDR3 is 15 amino acids. CDR3 amino acids: CASSPRGQDTDTQYF. In nucleotides, the CDR3 is TGCGCCAGCAGCCCGAGGGGACAGGACACAGATACGCAGTATTTT.

The chain carries TRBV7-9 and TRBJ2-1; TRBD1 aligns across 8 bases. Germline trimming cut 4 bases from V and 9 bases from J; bases unmatched to any gene: 5. This CDR3 spans 13 amino acids. Germline V gene sequence: CDR1 SEHNR, CDR2 FQNEAQ (reference sequence). CDR3 in amino acids: CASSSDRVGEQFF. In nucleotides, the CDR3 is TGTGCCAGCAGCTCGGACAGGGTGGGTGAGCAGTTCTTC.

This CDR3 is CSVRGVMGYTF. The CDR3 DNA reads as TGCAGTGTAAGGGGGGTGATGGGCTACACCTTC. The chain combines TRBV20-1 with TRBJ1-2, with D perhaps matching TRBD1 (6 bases). Germline CDR1 and CDR2: DFQATT and SNEGSKA (reference sequence). V gave up 7 bases and J gave up 8 bases, with 14 bases separating them. This CDR3 is 11 amino acids long.

This chain joins TRBV4-1 and TRBJ2-2; D unresolved. Deletions cut 2 bases from V and 8 bases from J, with 15 bases between. This CDR3 spans 15 amino acids. Germline lookup yields CDR1 MGHRA and CDR2 YSYEKL. The CDR3 region has the DNA TGCGCCAGCAGCCAACCTCACGAGGTACGAGGGGAGCTGTTTTTT. As protein: CASSQPHEVRGELFF.

The genes are TRBV2 and TRBJ2-5, with 10 bases aligning to TRBD2. The CDR3 sequence is 16 residues long. The germline CDR1 and CDR2 sequences are SNHLY and FYNNEI. J was trimmed by 2 bases and V by 7 bases; bases with no gene match: 10. The chain's CDR3 is CASTSKSAGGQETQYF. In nucleotides, the CDR3 is TGTGCCAGCACCTCAAAATCAGCGGGAGGGCAAGAGACCCAGTACTTC.

The V gene is TRBV6-1, the J gene TRBJ1-2, with D unresolved. V was trimmed by 2 bases and J by 8 bases, leaving 12 bases between them. The germline gives CDR1 MNHNS, CDR2 SASEGT. There are 13 residues in the CDR3. The CDR3 DNA reads TGTGCCAGCAGTGAATGGGGAGGGCAGGGCTACACCTTC. It yields the protein CASSEWGGQGYTF.

The chain joins TRBV28 to TRBJ2-7; perhaps TRBD1 as D (6 bases). Germline-derived CDR1 and CDR2 are MDHEN and SYDVKM. The CDR3 is 14 residues long. The V end was cut by 7 bases, the J end by 2 bases, with 15 bases between. The CDR3: CASIKDRGAYEQYF. Written as DNA, the CDR3 is TGTGCCAGCATTAAGGACAGAGGTGCCTACGAGCAGTACTTC.

Notes on this clone: The identical CDR3 is also encoded by other nucleotide sequences in the sample. The V and J genes are TRBV7-2 and TRBJ2-7; no clear D gene. This CDR3 comprises 11 residues. V was trimmed by 2 bases and J by 4 bases, leaving 3 bases between them. Germline V gives CDR1 SGHTA, CDR2 FQGNSA. CDR3: CASSLYYEQYF. CDR3 nucleotide sequence: TGTGCCAGCAGCTTATATTACGAGCAGTACTTC.

The chain is built from TRBV7-9 and TRBJ2-7; 14 nucleotides line up with TRBD2. The V segment lost 5 bases and the J segment 0 bases; nucleotides outside the gene matches: 0. This CDR3 is 15 amino acids long. The germline V gene encodes CDR1 SEHNR and CDR2 FQNEAQ (reference sequence). The CDR3 protein is CASSGTSGSSYEQYF. DNA of the CDR3: TGTGCCAGCAGCGGGACTAGCGGGAGCTCCTACGAGCAGTACTTC.

The chain couples TRBV19 to TRBJ2-5; 11 bases are shared with TRBD1. The CDR3 loop spans 14 amino acids. J gave up 4 bases and V 6 bases, and 4 bases lay outside the gene matches. Germline values: CDR1 LNHDA, CDR2 SQIVND (reference sequence). The CDR3 is CASRRTGGTETQYF. For the CDR3, the DNA is TGTGCCAGTAGAAGGACAGGGGGCACAGAGACCCAGTACTTC.

The chain has TRBV19 and TRBJ1-2, with a possible D match to TRBD1 (5 bases). V lost 3 bases and J 2 bases, leaving 10 bases between the germline ends. CDR3 length: 14 residues. Germline V gives CDR1 LNHDA, CDR2 SQIVND (reference sequence). CDR3 nucleotides: TGTGCCAGTAGTATGGTGACAGCCAACTATGGCTACACCTTC. Its translation: CASSMVTANYGYTF.